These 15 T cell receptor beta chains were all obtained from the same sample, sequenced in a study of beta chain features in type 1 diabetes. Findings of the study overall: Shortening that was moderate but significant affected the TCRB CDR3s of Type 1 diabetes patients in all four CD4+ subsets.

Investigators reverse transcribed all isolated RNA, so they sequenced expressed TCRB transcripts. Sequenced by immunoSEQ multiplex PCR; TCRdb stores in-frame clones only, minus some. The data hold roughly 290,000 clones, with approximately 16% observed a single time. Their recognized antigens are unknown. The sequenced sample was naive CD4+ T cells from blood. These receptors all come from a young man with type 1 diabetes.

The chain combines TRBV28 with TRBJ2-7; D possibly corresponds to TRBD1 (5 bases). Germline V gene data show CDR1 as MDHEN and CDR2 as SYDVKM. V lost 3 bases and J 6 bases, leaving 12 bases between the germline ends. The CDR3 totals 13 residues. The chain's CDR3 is CASSFLTVLEQYF. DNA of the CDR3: TGTGCCAGCAGTTTCCTGACAGTCCTCGAGCAGTACTTC. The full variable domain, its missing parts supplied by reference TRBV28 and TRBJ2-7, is DVKVTQSSRYLVKRTGEKVFLECVQDMDHENMFWYRQDPGLGLRLIYFSYDVKMKEKGDIPEGYSVSREKKERFSLILESASTNQTSMYLCASSFLTVLEQYFGPGTRLTVT.

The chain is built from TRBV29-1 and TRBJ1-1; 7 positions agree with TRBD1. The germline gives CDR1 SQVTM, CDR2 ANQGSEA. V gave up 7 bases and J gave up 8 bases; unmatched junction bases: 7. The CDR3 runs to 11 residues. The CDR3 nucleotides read TGCAGCGCCACGACAGGGCTCGAAGCTTTCTTT. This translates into CSATTGLEAFF.

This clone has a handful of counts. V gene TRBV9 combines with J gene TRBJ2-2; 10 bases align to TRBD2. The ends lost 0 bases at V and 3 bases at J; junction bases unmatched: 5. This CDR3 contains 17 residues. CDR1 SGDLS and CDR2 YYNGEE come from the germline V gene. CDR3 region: CASSVDGAGGHTGELFF. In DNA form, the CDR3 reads TGTGCCAGCAGCGTAGATGGAGCGGGGGGGCACACCGGGGAGCTGTTTTTT.

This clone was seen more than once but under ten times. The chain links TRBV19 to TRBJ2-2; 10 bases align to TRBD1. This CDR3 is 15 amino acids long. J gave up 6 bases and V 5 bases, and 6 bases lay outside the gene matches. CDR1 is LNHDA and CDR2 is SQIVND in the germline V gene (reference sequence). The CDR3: CASSPRTGGAGELFF. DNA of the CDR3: TGTGCCAGTAGTCCCCGGACAGGGGGTGCCGGGGAGCTGTTTTTT.

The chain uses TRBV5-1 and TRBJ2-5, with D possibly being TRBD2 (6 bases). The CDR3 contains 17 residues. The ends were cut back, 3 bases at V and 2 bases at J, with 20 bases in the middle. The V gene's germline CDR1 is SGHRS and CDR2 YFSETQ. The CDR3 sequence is CASSSGVLAITQETQYF. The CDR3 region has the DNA TGCGCCAGCAGCTCGGGGGTCCTAGCGATCACTCAAGAGACCCAGTACTTC.

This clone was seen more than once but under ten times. As DNA, the CDR3 is TGTGCCAGTAGTGCACAGGGTACGAACACTGAAGCTTTCTTT. This translates into CASSAQGTNTEAFF. The chain has TRBV19 and TRBJ1-1; perhaps TRBD1 as D (6 bases). V was pared by 5 bases and J by 1 base, with 11 bases between. Per the germline V gene, CDR1 is LNHDA and CDR2 is SQIVND (reference sequence). The CDR3 sequence is 14 residues long.

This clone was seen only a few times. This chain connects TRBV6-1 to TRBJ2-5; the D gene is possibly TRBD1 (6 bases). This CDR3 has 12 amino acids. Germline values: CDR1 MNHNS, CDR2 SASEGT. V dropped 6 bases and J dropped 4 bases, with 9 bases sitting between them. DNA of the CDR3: TGTGCCAGCAGACAGGGAAGAGAGACCCAGTACTTC. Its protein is CASRQGRETQYF.

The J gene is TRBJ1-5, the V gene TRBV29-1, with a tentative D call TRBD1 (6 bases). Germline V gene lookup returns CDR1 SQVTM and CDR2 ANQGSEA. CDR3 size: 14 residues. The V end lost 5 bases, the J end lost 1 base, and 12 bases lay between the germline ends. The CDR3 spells CSVYTQGSNQPQHF. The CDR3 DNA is TGCAGCGTTTACACCCAGGGGAGCAATCAGCCCCAGCATTTT. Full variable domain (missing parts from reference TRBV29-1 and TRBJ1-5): SAVISQKPSRDICQRGTSLTIQCQVDSQVTMMFWYRQQPGQSLTLIATANQGSEATYESGFVIDKFPISRPNLTFSTLTVSNMSPEDSSIYLCSVYTQGSNQPQHFGDGTRLSIL.

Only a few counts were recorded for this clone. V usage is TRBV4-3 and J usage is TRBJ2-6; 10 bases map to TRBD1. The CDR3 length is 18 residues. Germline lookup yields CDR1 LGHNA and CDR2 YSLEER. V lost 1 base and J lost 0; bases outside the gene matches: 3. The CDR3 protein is CASSQGQGAGSGANVLTF. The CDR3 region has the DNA TGCGCCAGCAGCCAAGGACAGGGGGCTGGCTCTGGGGCCAACGTCCTGACTTTC.

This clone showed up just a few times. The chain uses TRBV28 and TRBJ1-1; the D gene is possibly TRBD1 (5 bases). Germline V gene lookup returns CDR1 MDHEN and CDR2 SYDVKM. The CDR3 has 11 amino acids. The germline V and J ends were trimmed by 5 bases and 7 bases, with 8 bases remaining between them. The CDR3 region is CASSPGLEAFF. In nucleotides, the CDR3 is TGTGCCAGCAGTCCAGGGCTTGAAGCTTTCTTT. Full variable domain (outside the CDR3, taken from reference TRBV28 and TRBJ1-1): DVKVTQSSRYLVKRTGEKVFLECVQDMDHENMFWYRQDPGLGLRLIYFSYDVKMKEKGDIPEGYSVSREKKERFSLILESASTNQTSMYLCASSPGLEAFFGQGTRLTVV.

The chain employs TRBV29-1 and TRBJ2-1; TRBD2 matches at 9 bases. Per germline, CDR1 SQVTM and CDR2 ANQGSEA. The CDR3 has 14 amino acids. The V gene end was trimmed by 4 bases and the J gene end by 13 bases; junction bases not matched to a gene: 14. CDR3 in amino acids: CSVVRGGGRAFQFF. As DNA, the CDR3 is TGCAGCGTTGTTAGGGGGGGCGGGAGGGCCTTCCAGTTCTTC.

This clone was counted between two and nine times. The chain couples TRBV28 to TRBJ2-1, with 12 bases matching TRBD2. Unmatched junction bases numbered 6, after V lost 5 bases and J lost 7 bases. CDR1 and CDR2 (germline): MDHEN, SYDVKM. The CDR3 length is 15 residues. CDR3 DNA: TGTGCCAGCAGTCTAGCGGGAGGGCGGAAGAATGAGCAGTTCTTC. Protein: CASSLAGGRKNEQFF.

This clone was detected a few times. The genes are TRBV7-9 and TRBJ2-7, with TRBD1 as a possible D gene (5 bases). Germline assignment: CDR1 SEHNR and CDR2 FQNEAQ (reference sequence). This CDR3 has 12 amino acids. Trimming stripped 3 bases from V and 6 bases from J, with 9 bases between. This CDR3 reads CASSLAGFEQYF. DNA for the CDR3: TGTGCCAGCAGCTTGGCAGGGTTCGAGCAGTACTTC.

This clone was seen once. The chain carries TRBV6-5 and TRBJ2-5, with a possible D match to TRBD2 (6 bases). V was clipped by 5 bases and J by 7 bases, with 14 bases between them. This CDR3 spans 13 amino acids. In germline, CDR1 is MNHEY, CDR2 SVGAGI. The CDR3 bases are TGTGCCAGCAGTGACGAAAGGGGAGGGACCCAGTACTTC. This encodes CASSDERGGTQYF.

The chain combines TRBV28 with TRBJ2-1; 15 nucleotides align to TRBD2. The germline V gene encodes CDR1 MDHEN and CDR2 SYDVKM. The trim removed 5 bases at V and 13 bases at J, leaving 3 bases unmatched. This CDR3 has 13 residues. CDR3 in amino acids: CASSAGLAGGQFF. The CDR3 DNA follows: TGTGCCAGCAGTGCGGGACTAGCGGGGGGACAGTTCTTC.